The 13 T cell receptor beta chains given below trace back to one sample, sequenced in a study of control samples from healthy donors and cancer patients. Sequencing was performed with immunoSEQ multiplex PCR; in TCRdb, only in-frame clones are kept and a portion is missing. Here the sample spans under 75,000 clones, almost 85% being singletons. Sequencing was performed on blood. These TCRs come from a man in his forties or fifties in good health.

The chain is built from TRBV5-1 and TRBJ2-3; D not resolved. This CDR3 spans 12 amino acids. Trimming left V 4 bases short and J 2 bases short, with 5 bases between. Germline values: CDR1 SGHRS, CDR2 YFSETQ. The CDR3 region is CASSDNTDTQYF. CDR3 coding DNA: TGCGCCAGCAGCGATAACACAGATACGCAGTATTTT. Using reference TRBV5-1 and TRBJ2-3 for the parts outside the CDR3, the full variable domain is KAGVTQTPRYLIKTRGQQVTLSCSPISGHRSVSWYQQTPGQGLQFLFEYFSETQRNKGNFPGRFSGRQFSNSRSEMNVSTLELGDSALYLCASSDNTDTQYFGPGTRLTVL.

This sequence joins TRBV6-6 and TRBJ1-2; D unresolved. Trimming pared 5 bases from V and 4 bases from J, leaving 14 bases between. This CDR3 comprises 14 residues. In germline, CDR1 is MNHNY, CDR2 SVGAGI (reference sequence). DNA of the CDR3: TGTGCCAGCAGTCCCCCCGACGGAACCTATGGCTACACCTTC. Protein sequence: CASSPPDGTYGYTF.

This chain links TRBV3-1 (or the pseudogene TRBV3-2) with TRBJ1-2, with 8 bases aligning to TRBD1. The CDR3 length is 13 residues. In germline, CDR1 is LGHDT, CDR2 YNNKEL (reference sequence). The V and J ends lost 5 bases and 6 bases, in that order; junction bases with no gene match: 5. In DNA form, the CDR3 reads TGTGCCAGCAGCACGACAGGGGATGATGGCTACACCTTC. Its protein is CASSTTGDDGYTF.

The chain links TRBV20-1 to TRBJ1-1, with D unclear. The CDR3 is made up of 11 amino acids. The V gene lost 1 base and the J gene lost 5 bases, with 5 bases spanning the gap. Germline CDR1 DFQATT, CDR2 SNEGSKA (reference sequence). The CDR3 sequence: CSARGETEAFF. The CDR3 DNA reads TGCAGTGCTAGAGGGGAGACTGAAGCTTTCTTT.

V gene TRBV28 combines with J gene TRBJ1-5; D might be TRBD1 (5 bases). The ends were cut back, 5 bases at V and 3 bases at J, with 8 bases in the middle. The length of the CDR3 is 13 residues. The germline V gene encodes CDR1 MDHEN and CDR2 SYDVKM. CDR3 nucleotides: TGTGCCAGCAGTCAGGGTATCAATCAGCCCCAGCATTTT. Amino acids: CASSQGINQPQHF.

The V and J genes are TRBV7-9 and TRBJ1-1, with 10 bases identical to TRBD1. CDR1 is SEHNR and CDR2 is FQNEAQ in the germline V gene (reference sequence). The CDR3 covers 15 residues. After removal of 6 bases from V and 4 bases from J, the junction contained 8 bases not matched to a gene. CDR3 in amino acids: CASSPKGQGVTEAFF. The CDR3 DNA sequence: TGTGCCAGCAGTCCGAAAGGACAGGGGGTCACTGAAGCTTTCTTT.

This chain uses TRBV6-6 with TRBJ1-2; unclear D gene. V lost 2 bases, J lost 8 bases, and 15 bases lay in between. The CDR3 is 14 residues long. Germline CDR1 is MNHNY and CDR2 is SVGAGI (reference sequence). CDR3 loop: CASSYRAEARGYTF. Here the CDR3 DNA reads TGTGCCAGCAGTTACCGGGCCGAGGCCCGGGGCTACACCTTC.

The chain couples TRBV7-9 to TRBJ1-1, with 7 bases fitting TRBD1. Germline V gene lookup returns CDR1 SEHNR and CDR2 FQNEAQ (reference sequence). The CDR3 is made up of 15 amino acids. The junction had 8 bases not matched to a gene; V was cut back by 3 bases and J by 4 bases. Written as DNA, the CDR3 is TGTGCCAGCAGCTTTCGGACAGGAATAGTCACTGAAGCTTTCTTT. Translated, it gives CASSFRTGIVTEAFF.

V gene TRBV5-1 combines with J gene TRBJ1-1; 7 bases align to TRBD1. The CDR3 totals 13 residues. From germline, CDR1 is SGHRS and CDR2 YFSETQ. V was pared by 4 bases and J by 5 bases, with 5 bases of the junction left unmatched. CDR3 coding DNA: TGCGCCAGCAGCGACGACAGGGTTACTGAAGCTTTCTTT. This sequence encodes CASSDDRVTEAFF.

For the CDR3, the DNA is TGCGCCAGCCTCTTGGTCCAGGGATCAGGTACCGGGGAGCTGTTTTTT. Translation gives CASLLVQGSGTGELFF. The chain carries TRBV5-1 and TRBJ2-2; D is perhaps TRBD1 (5 bases). The ends were cut back, 7 bases at V and 5 bases at J, with 21 bases in the middle. The length of the CDR3 is 16 residues. Germline V lookup: CDR1 SGHRS, CDR2 YFSETQ.

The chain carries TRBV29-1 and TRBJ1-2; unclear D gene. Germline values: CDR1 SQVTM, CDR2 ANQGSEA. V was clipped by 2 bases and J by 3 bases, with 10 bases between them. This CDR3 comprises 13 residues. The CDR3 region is CSVETGKHYGYTF. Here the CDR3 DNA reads TGCAGCGTTGAAACGGGAAAGCACTATGGCTACACCTTC.

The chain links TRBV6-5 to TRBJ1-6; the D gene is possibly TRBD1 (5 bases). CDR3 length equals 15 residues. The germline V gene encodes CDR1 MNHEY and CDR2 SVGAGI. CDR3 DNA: TGTGGTACGACAGCCCTCAGCTCCTATAATTCACCCCTCCACTTT. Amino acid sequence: CGTTALSSYNSPLHF.

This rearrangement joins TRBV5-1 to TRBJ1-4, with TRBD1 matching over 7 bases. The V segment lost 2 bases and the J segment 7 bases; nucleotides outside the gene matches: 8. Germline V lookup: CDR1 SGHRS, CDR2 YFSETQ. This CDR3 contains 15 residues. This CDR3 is CASSLQGNLGEKLFF. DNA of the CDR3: TGCGCCAGCAGCTTACAGGGGAATCTCGGTGAAAAACTGTTTTTT.